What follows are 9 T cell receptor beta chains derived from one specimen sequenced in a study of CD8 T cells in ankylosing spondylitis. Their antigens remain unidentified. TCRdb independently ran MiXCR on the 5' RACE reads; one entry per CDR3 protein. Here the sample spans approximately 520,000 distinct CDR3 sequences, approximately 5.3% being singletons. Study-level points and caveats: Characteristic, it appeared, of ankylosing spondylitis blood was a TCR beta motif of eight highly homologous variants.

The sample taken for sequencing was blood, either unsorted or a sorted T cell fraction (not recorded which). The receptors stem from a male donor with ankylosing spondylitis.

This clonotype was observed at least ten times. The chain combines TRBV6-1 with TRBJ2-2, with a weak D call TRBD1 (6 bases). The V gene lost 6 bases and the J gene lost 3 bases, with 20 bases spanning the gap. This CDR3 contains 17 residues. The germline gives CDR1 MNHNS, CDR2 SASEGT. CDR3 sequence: CASSRNTGPRDTGELFF. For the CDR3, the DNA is TGTGCCAGCAGCCGAAATACAGGGCCCAGGGACACCGGGGAGCTGTTTTTT.

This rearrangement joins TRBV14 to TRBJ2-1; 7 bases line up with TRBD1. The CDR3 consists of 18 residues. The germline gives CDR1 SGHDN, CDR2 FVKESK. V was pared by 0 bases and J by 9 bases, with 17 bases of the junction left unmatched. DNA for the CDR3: TGTGCCAGCAGCCAAGATCCCCGCAAAGAGACAGGGTTGGGTGAGCAGTTCTTC. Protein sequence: CASSQDPRKETGLGEQFF.

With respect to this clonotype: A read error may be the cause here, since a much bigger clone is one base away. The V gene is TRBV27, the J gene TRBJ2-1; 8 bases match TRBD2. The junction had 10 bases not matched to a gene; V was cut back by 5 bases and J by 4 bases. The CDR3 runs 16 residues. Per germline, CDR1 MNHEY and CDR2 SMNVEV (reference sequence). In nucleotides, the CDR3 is TGTGCCAGCAGTCCCCACCCAGCGGGAGCTTACAATGAGCAGTTCTTC. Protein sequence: CASSPHPAGAYNEQFF.

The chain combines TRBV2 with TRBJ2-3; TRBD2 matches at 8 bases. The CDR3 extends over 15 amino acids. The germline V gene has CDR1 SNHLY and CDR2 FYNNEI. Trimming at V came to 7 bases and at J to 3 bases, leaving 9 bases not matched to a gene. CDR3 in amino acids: CASKRKLAETDTQYF. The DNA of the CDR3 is TGTGCCAGCAAGCGTAAACTAGCGGAAACAGATACGCAGTATTTT.

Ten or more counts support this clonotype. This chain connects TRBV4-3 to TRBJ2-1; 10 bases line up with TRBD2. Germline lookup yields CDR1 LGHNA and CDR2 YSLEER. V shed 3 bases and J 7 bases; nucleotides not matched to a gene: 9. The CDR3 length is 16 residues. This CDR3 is CASSQEKREGRNEQFF. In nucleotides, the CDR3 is TGCGCCAGCAGCCAGGAAAAGCGGGAGGGCCGGAATGAGCAGTTCTTC.

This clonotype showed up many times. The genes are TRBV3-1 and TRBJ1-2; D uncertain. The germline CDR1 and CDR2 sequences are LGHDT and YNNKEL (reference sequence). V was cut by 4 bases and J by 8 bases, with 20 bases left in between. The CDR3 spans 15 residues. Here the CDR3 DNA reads TGTGCCAGCAGCCCGCCGAGGCATCGGTTAGGCGGCTACACCTTC. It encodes CASSPPRHRLGGYTF.

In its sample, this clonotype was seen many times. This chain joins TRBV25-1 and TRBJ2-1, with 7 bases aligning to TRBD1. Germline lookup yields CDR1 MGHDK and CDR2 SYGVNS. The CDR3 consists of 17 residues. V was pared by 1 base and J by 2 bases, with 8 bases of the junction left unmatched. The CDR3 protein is CASSESWAGGTYNEQFF. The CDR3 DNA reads TGTGCCAGCAGTGAATCTTGGGCAGGGGGTACCTACAATGAGCAGTTCTTC.

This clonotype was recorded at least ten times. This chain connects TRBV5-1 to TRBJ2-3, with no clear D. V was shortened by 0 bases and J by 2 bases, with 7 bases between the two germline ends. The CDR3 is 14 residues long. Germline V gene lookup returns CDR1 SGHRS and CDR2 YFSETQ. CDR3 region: CASSLEAPTDTQYF. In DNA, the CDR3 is TGCGCCAGCAGCTTGGAGGCCCCCACAGATACGCAGTATTTT. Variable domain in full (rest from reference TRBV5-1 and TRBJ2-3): KAGVTQTPRYLIKTRGQQVTLSCSPISGHRSVSWYQQTPGQGLQFLFEYFSETQRNKGNFPGRFSGRQFSNSRSEMNVSTLELGDSALYLCASSLEAPTDTQYFGPGTRLTVL.

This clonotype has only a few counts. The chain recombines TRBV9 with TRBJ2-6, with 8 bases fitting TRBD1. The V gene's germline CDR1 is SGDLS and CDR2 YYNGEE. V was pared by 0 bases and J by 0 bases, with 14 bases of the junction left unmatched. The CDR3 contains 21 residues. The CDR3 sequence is CASSVALGSGTGLSGANVLTF. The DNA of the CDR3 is TGTGCCAGCAGCGTAGCCCTTGGGTCGGGGACAGGTCTCTCTGGGGCCAACGTCCTGACTTTC.